These 21 T cell receptor beta chains were all obtained from the same sample, sequenced in a study of memory CD4+ T cells and cytomegalovirus serostatus. Measured with immunoSEQ multiplex PCR; TCRdb has only the in-frame clones, and not every one. The sample contains approximately 44,000 clones, over 60% of which appear only once. Single viable CD3+CD4+CD8-CD45RO+ cells were sorted as the memory CD4+ T cells. The sample taken for sequencing was memory CD4+ T cells from blood. The receptors derive from an adult in good health and CMV-seronegative.

This clone came up once. The rearrangement joins TRBV11-3 to TRBJ2-1, with D hard to call. Germline V gene data show CDR1 as SGHNT and CDR2 as YENEEA. This CDR3 is 14 amino acids long. Trimming took 4 bases from V and 7 from J, leaving 14 bases between them. The CDR3 reads CASSSGPSQNEQFF. In nucleotides, the CDR3 is TGTGCCAGCAGCTCAGGCCCGTCGCAGAATGAGCAGTTCTTC.

J is TRBJ1-2 and V is TRBV27; maybe TRBD1 (5 bases). The germline CDR1 and CDR2 sequences are MNHEY and SMNVEV (reference sequence). V lost 2 bases and J lost 5, with 9 bases in between. The CDR3 consists of 13 residues. The CDR3 DNA follows: TGTGCCAGCAGTTTAGAGGGGAAATATGGCTACACCTTC. Its protein product is CASSLEGKYGYTF.

J is TRBJ2-7 and V is TRBV2; 9 bases match TRBD2. The V and J ends lost 7 bases and 6 bases, in that order; junction bases with no gene match: 10. CDR3 size: 14 residues. Germline CDR1 SNHLY, CDR2 FYNNEI. The CDR3, as DNA: TGTGCCAGCACCCCGGAGCGGGGGGAGAGCGAGCAGTACTTC. Residues: CASTPERGESEQYF.

The chain carries TRBV28 and TRBJ2-2; possible D gene TRBD2, 5 bases. The CDR3 runs to 14 residues. V lost 10 bases, J lost 2 bases, and 14 bases lay in between. CDR1 and CDR2 (germline): MDHEN, SYDVKM. CDR3 protein: CATPTPGNTGELFF. DNA of the CDR3: TGTGCCACCCCCACTCCGGGAAACACCGGGGAGCTGTTTTTT. The entire variable domain, with the rest obtained from reference TRBV28 and TRBJ2-2, is as follows: DVKVTQSSRYLVKRTGEKVFLECVQDMDHENMFWYRQDPGLGLRLIYFSYDVKMKEKGDIPEGYSVSREKKERFSLILESASTNQTSMYLCATPTPGNTGELFFGEGSRLTVL.

The chain has TRBV30 and TRBJ1-4; perhaps TRBD1 as D (5 bases). V shed 3 bases and J shed 5 bases, with 13 bases lying between them. The CDR3 is 14 amino acids. Germline-derived CDR1 and CDR2 are GTSNPN and SVGIG (reference sequence). CDR3 residues: CAWSHVRGNEKLFF. The CDR3 nucleotides are TGTGCCTGGAGCCATGTGCGGGGCAATGAAAAACTGTTTTTT.

This rearrangement joins TRBV27 to TRBJ2-1; 11 bases agree with TRBD2. With 4 bases clipped from V and 9 bases from J, the junction kept 8 bases outside the gene matches. The CDR3 loop spans 15 amino acids. Per the germline V gene, CDR1 is MNHEY and CDR2 is SMNVEV (reference sequence). The CDR3 sequence: CASSSRLAGIVEQFF. CDR3 in DNA: TGTGCCAGCAGTTCCCGACTAGCGGGGATTGTTGAGCAGTTCTTC.

This rearrangement joins TRBV30 to TRBJ2-5, with D perhaps TRBD2 (6 bases). This CDR3 region has 14 residues. The germline V and J ends were trimmed by 5 bases and 1 base, with 14 bases remaining between them. The germline V gene encodes CDR1 GTSNPN and CDR2 SVGIG (reference sequence). CDR3 loop: CAWGNGGAQETQYF. For the CDR3, the DNA is TGTGCCTGGGGAAACGGGGGTGCCCAAGAGACCCAGTACTTC.

The chain has TRBV14 and TRBJ2-7; D is ambiguous. Trimming shortened V by 4 bases and J by 1 base, and 11 bases separated the two germline ends. This CDR3 spans 14 amino acids. The germline V gene encodes CDR1 SGHDN and CDR2 FVKESK. CDR3 region: CASSPPTVSYEQYF. Written as DNA, the CDR3 is TGTGCCAGCAGCCCGCCGACGGTATCCTACGAGCAGTACTTC.

The V call is TRBV11-3, the J call TRBJ1-1, with D perhaps TRBD1 (5 bases). Germline values: CDR1 SGHNT, CDR2 YENEEA. This CDR3 region has 13 residues. The V and J ends lost 3 bases and 6 bases respectively, with 11 bases between them. The CDR3 bases are TGTGCCAGCAGCTTTGGACAAGTCGCTGAAGCTTTCTTT. As protein: CASSFGQVAEAFF.

The chain combines TRBV7-9 with TRBJ1-4, with D maybe TRBD1 (5 bases). CDR3 length: 14 residues. V lost 5 bases, J lost 3 bases, and 10 bases lay in between. Germline V gives CDR1 SEHNR, CDR2 FQNEAQ (reference sequence). The CDR3 reads CASSQRGPNEKLFF. For the CDR3, the DNA is TGTGCCAGCAGCCAGAGGGGCCCTAATGAAAAACTGTTTTTT.

The chain couples TRBV6-1 to TRBJ1-3, with a possible D match to TRBD1 (5 bases). There are 14 residues in the CDR3. CDR1 MNHNS and CDR2 SASEGT come from the germline V gene. V lost 7 bases, J lost 0 bases, and 10 bases lay in between. The CDR3 nucleotides are TGTGCCAGCAAAGCCGACAGCTCTGGAAACACCATATATTTT. Protein: CASKADSSGNTIYF.

The chain joins TRBV5-1 to TRBJ2-1; D gene unclear. Trimming cost V 6 bases and J 3 bases, with 4 bases left between them. Per germline, CDR1 SGHRS and CDR2 YFSETQ. The CDR3 extends over 11 amino acids. CDR3 nucleotide sequence: TGCGCCAGCAAGGACTACAATGAGCAGTTCTTC. Residues: CASKDYNEQFF. The variable domain in full, completed from reference TRBV5-1 and TRBJ2-1, reads KAGVTQTPRYLIKTRGQQVTLSCSPISGHRSVSWYQQTPGQGLQFLFEYFSETQRNKGNFPGRFSGRQFSNSRSEMNVSTLELGDSALYLCASKDYNEQFFGPGTRLTVL.

V and J are TRBV6-1 and TRBJ2-3, with a weak D call TRBD1 (6 bases). The V gene lost 6 bases and the J gene lost 2 bases, with 15 bases spanning the gap. The CDR3 length is 15 residues. Germline V gives CDR1 MNHNS, CDR2 SASEGT. The CDR3 nucleotides are TGTGCCAGCAGCGCCCGGGGACATCTCACAGATACGCAGTATTTT. This gives the protein CASSARGHLTDTQYF.

The V call is TRBV6-5, the J call TRBJ1-2, with 7 bases matching TRBD1. The germline V gene encodes CDR1 MNHEY and CDR2 SVGAGI. The CDR3 consists of 13 residues. After removal of 6 bases from V and 2 bases from J, the junction contained 3 bases not matched to a gene. CDR3: CASRMTGNYGYTF. In DNA, the CDR3 is TGTGCCAGCAGAATGACAGGGAACTATGGCTACACCTTC.

The gene calls are TRBV14 and TRBJ1-6; the D gene is possibly TRBD1 (5 bases). The ends were cut back, 4 bases at V and 8 bases at J, with 18 bases in the middle. Looked up from germline, CDR1 is SGHDN and CDR2 is FVKESK. The CDR3 extends over 16 amino acids. The CDR3: CASSREGVNPYSPLHF. CDR3 nucleotides: TGTGCCAGCAGCCGAGAAGGGGTTAACCCTTATTCACCCCTCCACTTT.

The genes are TRBV6-5 and TRBJ1-3; tentatively, D is TRBD1 (5 bases). The CDR3 runs 13 residues. V lost 8 bases, J lost 8 bases, and 16 bases lay in between. The germline V gene has CDR1 MNHEY and CDR2 SVGAGI. This CDR3 is CASGAGLQHTIYF. CDR3 nucleotides: TGTGCCAGCGGGGCAGGGCTCCAACACACCATATATTTT.

The chain links TRBV2 to TRBJ1-2; 8 bases are a match to TRBD1. Germline V gene sequence: CDR1 SNHLY, CDR2 FYNNEI. V lost 8 bases and J lost 7; bases outside the gene matches: 12. The CDR3 has 14 amino acids. The CDR3 DNA is TGTGCCAGCCTCGGCCTGGGGACAGGACTTGGCTACACCTTC. This codes for CASLGLGTGLGYTF. Full variable domain (missing parts from reference TRBV2 and TRBJ1-2): EPEVTQTPSHQVTQMGQEVILRCVPISNHLYFYWYRQILGQKVEFLVSFYNNEISEKSEIFDDQFSVERPDGSNFTLKIRSTKLEDSAMYFCASLGLGTGLGYTFGSGTRLTVV.

The chain carries TRBV11-2 and TRBJ2-2, with D unresolved. Germline V gene data show CDR1 as SGHAT and CDR2 as FQNNGV. Trimming took 3 bases from V and 5 from J, leaving 19 bases between them. The CDR3 length is 17 residues. CDR3 loop: CASSLSIGASRTGELFF. The CDR3 nucleotides read TGTGCCAGCAGCTTGAGCATCGGAGCTAGTCGGACCGGGGAGCTGTTTTTT.

This clone is termed medium-sized. The V gene is TRBV30, the J gene TRBJ1-3, with D unresolved. V gave up 4 bases and J gave up 5 bases, with 9 bases separating them. This CDR3 has 12 amino acids. The germline gives CDR1 GTSNPN, CDR2 SVGIG (reference sequence). CDR3 protein: CAWTVNRNTIYF. The CDR3 DNA reads as TGTGCCTGGACCGTTAATAGAAACACCATATATTTT.

The V call is TRBV5-4, the J call TRBJ2-3; D remains ambiguous. This CDR3 is 12 amino acids long. Germline lookup yields CDR1 SGHNT and CDR2 YYREEE (reference sequence). Trimming left V 1 base short and J 6 bases short, with 6 bases between. The CDR3 region has the DNA TGTGCCAGCAGCTTGTATTTTGATACGCAGTATTTT. This gives the protein CASSLYFDTQYF.

The chain joins TRBV9 to TRBJ1-2, with no clear D. Trimming took off 0 bases at V and 8 bases at J, with 11 bases between the two ends. The CDR3 has 13 amino acids. Germline CDR1 reads SGDLS; CDR2 reads YYNGEE. The CDR3 sequence is CASSVVLAGGYTF. The CDR3 nucleotides are TGTGCCAGCAGCGTAGTCTTAGCTGGCGGCTACACCTTC.